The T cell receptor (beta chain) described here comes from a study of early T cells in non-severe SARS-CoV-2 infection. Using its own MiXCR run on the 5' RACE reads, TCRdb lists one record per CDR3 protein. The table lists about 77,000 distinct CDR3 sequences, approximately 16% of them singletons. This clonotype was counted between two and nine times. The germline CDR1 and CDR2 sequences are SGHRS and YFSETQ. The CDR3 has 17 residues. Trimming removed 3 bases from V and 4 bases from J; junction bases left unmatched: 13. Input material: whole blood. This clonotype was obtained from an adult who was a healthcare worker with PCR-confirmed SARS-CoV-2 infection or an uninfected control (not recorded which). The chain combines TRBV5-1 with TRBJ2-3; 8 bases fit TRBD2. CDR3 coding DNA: TGCGCCAGCAGCTCCGGATCTAGCGGGCCCCGTGCAGATACGCAGTATTTT. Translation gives CASSSGSSGPRADTQYF.